The T cell receptor (beta chain) described here comes from a study of T cell repertoires in cytomegalovirus infection. General study findings and limits: Summed frequency of public TCR beta families distinguished CMV carriers with the relevant HLA.

A single record per CDR3 protein comes from TCRdb applying MiXCR to the reads. The sample lists nearly 650,000 distinct CDR3 sequences, approximately 25% occurring once. With regard to this clonotype: Its antigen is not known.

The source is a human donor in good health (CMV status not recorded). Some clones in this sample may be carry-over from other donors' samples. The sequenced material came from CD8+ T cells from PBMCs.

The CDR3 DNA follows: TGTGCCAGTAGTATTTTTAGCACTTTCCAAGAGACCCAGTACTTC. This translates into CASSIFSTFQETQYF. The chain is built from TRBV19 and TRBJ2-5; D is ambiguous. The CDR3 length is 15 residues. CDR1 LNHDA and CDR2 SQIVND come from the germline V gene (reference sequence). V lost 3 bases to trimming and J lost 1 base, with 12 bases between them.